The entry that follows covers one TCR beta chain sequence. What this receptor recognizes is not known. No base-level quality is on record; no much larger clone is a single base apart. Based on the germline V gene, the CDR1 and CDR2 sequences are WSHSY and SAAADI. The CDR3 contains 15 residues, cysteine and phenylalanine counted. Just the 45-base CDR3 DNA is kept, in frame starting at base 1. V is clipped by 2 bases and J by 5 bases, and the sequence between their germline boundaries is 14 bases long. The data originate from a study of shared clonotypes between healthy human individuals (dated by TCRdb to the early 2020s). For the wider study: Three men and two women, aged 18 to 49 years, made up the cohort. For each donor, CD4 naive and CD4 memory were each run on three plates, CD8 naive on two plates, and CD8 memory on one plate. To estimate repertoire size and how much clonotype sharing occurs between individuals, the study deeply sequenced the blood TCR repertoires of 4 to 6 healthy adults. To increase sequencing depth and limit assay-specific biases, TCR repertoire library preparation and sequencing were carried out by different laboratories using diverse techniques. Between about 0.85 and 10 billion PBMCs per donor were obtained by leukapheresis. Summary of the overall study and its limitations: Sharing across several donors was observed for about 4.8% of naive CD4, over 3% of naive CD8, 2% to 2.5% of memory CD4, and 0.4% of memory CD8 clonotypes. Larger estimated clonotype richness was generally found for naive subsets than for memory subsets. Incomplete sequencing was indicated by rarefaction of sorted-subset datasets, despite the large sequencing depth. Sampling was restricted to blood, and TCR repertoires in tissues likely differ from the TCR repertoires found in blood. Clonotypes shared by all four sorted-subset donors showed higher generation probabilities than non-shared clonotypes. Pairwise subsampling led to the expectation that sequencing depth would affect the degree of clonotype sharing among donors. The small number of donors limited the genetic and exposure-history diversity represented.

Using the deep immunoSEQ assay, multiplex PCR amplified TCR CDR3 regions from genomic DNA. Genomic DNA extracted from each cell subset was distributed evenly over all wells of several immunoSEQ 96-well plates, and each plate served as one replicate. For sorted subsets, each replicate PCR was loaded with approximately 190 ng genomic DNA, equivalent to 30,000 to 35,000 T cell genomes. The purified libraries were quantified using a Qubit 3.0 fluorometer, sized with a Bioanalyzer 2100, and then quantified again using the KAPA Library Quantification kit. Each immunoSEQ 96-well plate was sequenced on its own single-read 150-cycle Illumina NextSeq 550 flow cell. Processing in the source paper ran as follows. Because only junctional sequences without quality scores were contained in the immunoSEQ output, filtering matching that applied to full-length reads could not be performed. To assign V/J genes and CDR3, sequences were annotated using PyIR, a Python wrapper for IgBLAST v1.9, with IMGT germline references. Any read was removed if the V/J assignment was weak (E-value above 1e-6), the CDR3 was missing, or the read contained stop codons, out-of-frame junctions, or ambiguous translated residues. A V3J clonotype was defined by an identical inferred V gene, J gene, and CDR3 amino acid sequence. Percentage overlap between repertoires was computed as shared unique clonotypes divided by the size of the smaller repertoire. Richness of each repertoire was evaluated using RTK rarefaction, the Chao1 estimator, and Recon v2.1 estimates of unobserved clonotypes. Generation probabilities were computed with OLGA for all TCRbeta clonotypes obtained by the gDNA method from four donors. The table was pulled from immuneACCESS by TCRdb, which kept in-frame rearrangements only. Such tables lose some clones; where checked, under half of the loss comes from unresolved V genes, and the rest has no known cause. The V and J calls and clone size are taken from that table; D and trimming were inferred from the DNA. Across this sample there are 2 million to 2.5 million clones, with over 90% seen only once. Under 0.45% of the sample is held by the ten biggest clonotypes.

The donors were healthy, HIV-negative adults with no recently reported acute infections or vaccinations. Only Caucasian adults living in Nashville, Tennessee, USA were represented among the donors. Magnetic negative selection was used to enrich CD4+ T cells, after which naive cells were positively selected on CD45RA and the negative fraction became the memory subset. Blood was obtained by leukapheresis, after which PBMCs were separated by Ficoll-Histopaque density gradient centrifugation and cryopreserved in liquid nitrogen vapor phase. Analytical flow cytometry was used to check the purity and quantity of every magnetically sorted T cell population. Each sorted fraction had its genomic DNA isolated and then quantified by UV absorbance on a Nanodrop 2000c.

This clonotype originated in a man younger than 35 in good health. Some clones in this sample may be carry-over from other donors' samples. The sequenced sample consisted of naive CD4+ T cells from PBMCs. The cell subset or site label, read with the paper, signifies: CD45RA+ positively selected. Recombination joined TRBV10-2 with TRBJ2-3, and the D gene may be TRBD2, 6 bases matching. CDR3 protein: CASSEQRVAGDTQYF. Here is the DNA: TGCGCCAGCAGTGAGCAGCGGGTGGCCGGAGATACGCAGTATTTT.